Below, 13 T cell receptor beta chains from the same sample are listed, as sequenced in a study of human T cells and chemical hapten exposure (dated by TCRdb to the early 2020s). Library preparation was by RACE. The sequencer was a NextSeq 500. Starting from the raw public reads, TCRdb applied fastp trimming at Q25, assembled clones with MiXCR and retained in-frame beta chains. Rows merge per CDR3 protein into single entries with the most common DNA and genes. A total of 65,000 to 95,000 distinct CDR3 sequences appear in this sample, approximately 6.6% of them only once. Jointly, the top ten make up roughly 1.4% of the sample. According to the study, the label for this sample's time point signals: patch test 2, 6 weeks after DPC sensitization. The sample's treatment or condition label, decoded: therapeutic diphenylcyclopropenone sensitization with weekly scalp DPC. Material: whole blood, obtained in connection with sensitization to the hapten diphenylcyclopropenone (DPC). These TCRs come from a young woman with alopecia areata. Some clones in this sample may be carry-over from other donors' samples.

This clonotype came up a few times. The chain uses TRBV6-1 and TRBJ2-7; D ambiguous. Trimming stripped 6 bases from V and 7 bases from J, with 10 bases between. CDR1 is MNHNS, CDR2 SASEGT, per germline. This CDR3 is 11 amino acids long. This CDR3 is CASRFDREQYF. CDR3 coding DNA: TGTGCCAGCAGGTTTGATCGGGAGCAGTACTTC.

This clonotype was found a few times. The genes are TRBV10-3 and TRBJ1-1, with D tentatively TRBD1 (5 bases). This CDR3 is built from 14 residues. Germline V gene data show CDR1 as ENHRY and CDR2 as SYGVKD. Trimming left V 7 bases short and J 3 bases short, with 15 bases between. In DNA form, the CDR3 reads TGTGCCATCACGAGGGGAAGTAAGGACACTGAAGCTTTCTTT. Translated: CAITRGSKDTEAFF.

The chain recombines TRBV2 with TRBJ1-2; D gene uncertain. Trimming pared 2 bases from V and 4 bases from J, leaving 11 bases between. CDR3 length: 14 residues. Germline V CDR1 and CDR2: SNHLY, FYNNEI. The CDR3 sequence: CASSERWTSYGYTF. The DNA for the CDR3 is TGTGCCAGCAGTGAAAGGTGGACCTCCTATGGCTACACCTTC.

At least ten counts were recorded for this clonotype. The chain carries TRBV7-2 and TRBJ2-1, with unresolved D. The CDR3 spans 13 residues. V lost 1 base and J 5 bases, leaving 6 bases between the germline ends. Per the germline V gene, CDR1 is SGHTA and CDR2 is FQGNSA. The CDR3 bases are TGTGCCAGCAGCTTAGGGCAGGACAATGAGCAGTTCTTC. This sequence encodes CASSLGQDNEQFF.

V is TRBV2 and J is TRBJ2-3; either TRBD1 or TRBD2 may fit D (5 bases each). The V gene's germline CDR1 is SNHLY and CDR2 FYNNEI. Trimming stripped 5 bases from V and 0 bases from J, with 9 bases between. The CDR3 is 14 residues long. The CDR3 DNA reads TGTGCCAGCAGTCCGGGACGGAGCACAGATACGCAGTATTTT. This gives the protein CASSPGRSTDTQYF.

This chain connects TRBV7-9 to TRBJ1-6, with D possibly being TRBD1 (6 bases). The CDR3 spans 16 residues. Germline V CDR1 and CDR2: SEHNR, FQNEAQ (reference sequence). V was trimmed by 2 bases and J by 5 bases, leaving 13 bases between them. The CDR3 sequence is CASSLRGAPDNSPLHF. CDR3 DNA: TGTGCCAGCAGCTTACGGGGGGCGCCGGATAATTCACCCCTCCACTTT.

As to this clonotype: This clone may be a read error of a much larger clone one base away. V and J are TRBV12-3 or TRBV12-4 and TRBJ2-6; weak D call: TRBD1 (5 bases). The length of the CDR3 is 15 residues. This CDR3 is CASSESSSGANVLNF. The CDR3 DNA is TGTGCCAGCAGTGAGAGTAGCTCTGGGGCCAACGTCCTGAATTTC.

This clonotype has at least ten counts. The CDR3 coding sequence is TGCGCCAGCAGCGTGGACCGGAATTCACCCCTCCACTTT. It encodes CASSVDRNSPLHF. The V and J genes are TRBV5-1 and TRBJ1-6, with no clear D. Germline CDR1 and CDR2: SGHRS and YFSETQ. Trimming pared 4 bases from V and 7 bases from J, leaving 9 bases between. This CDR3 is built from 13 residues.

This clonotype has ten or more counts. The J gene is TRBJ1-2, the V gene TRBV6-4; 7 positions match TRBD1. Looked up from germline, CDR1 is MRHNA and CDR2 is SNTAGT. The CDR3 loop spans 13 amino acids. Trimming took 6 bases from V and 4 from J; bases not matched to a gene: 5. For the CDR3, the DNA is TGTGCCAGCAGAAGACAGGGAAGCTATGGCTACACCTTC. This sequence encodes CASRRQGSYGYTF.

This clonotype came up a few times. The V gene is TRBV7-2, the J gene TRBJ2-5; 9 bases map to TRBD2. The CDR3 totals 17 residues. Germline CDR1 reads SGHTA; CDR2 reads FQGNSA. Trimming at V came to 0 bases and at J to 4 bases, leaving 9 bases not matched to a gene. CDR3 in DNA: TGTGCCAGCAGCTTAGCAACACTGGGACTAGCTGGAGAGACCCAGTACTTC. Translating gives CASSLATLGLAGETQYF. The full variable domain, completed using reference TRBV7-2 and TRBJ2-5, is GAGVSQSPSNKVTEKGKDVELRCDPISGHTALYWYRQSLGQGLEFLIYFQGNSAPDKSGLPSDRFSAERTGGSVSTLTIQRTQQEDSAVYLCASSLATLGLAGETQYFGPGTRLLVL.

There are many counts of this clonotype. The chain couples TRBV12-3 or TRBV12-4 to TRBJ1-3, with 9 bases lining up with TRBD1. The CDR3 loop spans 19 amino acids. V gave up 6 bases and J gave up 5 bases; unmatched junction bases: 20. The CDR3 spells CASSIRDRDLPVERNTIYF. The CDR3 DNA sequence: TGTGCCAGCAGCATCCGGGACAGGGACCTCCCGGTTGAAAGAAACACCATATATTTT.

In DNA, the CDR3 is TGTGCCAGCTCACGGGACAGAGCTGAAGCTTTCTTT. Translation: CASSRDRAEAFF. This chain uses TRBV18 with TRBJ1-1, with 7 bases aligning to TRBD1. V trimming: 4 bases; J trimming: 6 bases; junction bases outside the gene matches: 2. Germline assignment: CDR1 KGHSH and CDR2 LQKENI. The CDR3 is 12 residues long.

This clonotype was recorded a few times. This chain links TRBV2 with TRBJ1-5; D uncertain. Per the germline V gene, CDR1 is SNHLY and CDR2 is FYNNEI. This CDR3 region has 11 residues. V was trimmed by 5 bases and J by 3 bases, leaving 2 bases between them. CDR3 loop: CASSSNQPQHF. The CDR3 nucleotides are TGTGCCAGCAGTTCCAATCAGCCCCAGCATTTT.